The rows below give T cell receptor beta chains drawn from one sample of a study of shared clonotypes between healthy human individuals. The repertoire was sequenced with immunoSEQ multiplex PCR; TCRdb's copy has only in-frame clones and lacks some. The data hold around 350,000 clones, with about 73% observed a single time. The sample taken for sequencing was memory CD4+ T cells sorted from blood. These receptors were collected from a young man in good health. The CDR3 runs from the conserved cysteine through the conserved F or W. Each record gives: clone size, J gene, D gene, V gene, CDR3 DNA, CDR3 protein. A D gene is named only where the DNA matches it firmly. Size tells how often a clone was seen (once, few, many) or the class of an expanded clone, and some rows leave it out.

size: NA
J: TRBJ2-5
D: TRBD2
V: TRBV29-1
DNA: TGCAGCTGTCGAAGCGGGAGGAATCAAGAGACCCAGTACTTC
CDR3: CSCRSGRNQETQYF

size: NA
J: TRBJ2-7
D: TRBD1
V: TRBV7-9
DNA: TGTGCCAGCAGCTACTGGGACAGGCCCTACGAGCAGTACTTC
CDR3: CASSYWDRPYEQYF

size: many
J: TRBJ1-1
D: NA
V: TRBV5-1
DNA: TGCGCCAGCAGAATGAACACTGAAGCTTTCTTT
CDR3: CASRMNTEAFF

size: NA
J: TRBJ2-1
D: TRBD2
V: TRBV4-1
DNA: TGCGCCAGCAGTTCAACTACTAGCGTTAGCTACAATGAGCAGTTCTTC
CDR3: CASSSTTSVSYNEQFF

size: NA
J: TRBJ1-1
D: NA
V: TRBV14
DNA: TGTGCCAGCAGCCAGATACCCTCCCGTGAAGCTTTCTTT
CDR3: CASSQIPSREAFF

size: NA
J: TRBJ1-1
D: NA
V: TRBV9
DNA: TGTGCCAGCAGCGTAGTTAGGGAAAACACTGAAGCTTTCTTT
CDR3: CASSVVRENTEAFF

size: few
J: TRBJ2-3
D: TRBD1
V: TRBV9
DNA: TGTGCCAGCAGCCCCAGGACAGGGGGAGATACGCAGTATTTT
CDR3: CASSPRTGGDTQYF

size: NA
J: TRBJ2-7
D: NA
V: TRBV5-1
DNA: TGCGCCAGCAGCTTCCTCCCAGGGGGCGCCGGCGGGAGAGGAGCCCACGAGCAGTACTTC
CDR3: CASSFLPGGAGGRGAHEQYF

size: NA
J: TRBJ2-2
D: NA
V: TRBV28
DNA: TGTGCCAGCACCTCTACGACCGGGGAGCTGTTTTTT
CDR3: CASTSTTGELFF

size: NA
J: TRBJ2-1
D: NA
V: TRBV28
DNA: TGTGCCAGCAGCTCGAACTTCGATGAGCAGTTCTTC
CDR3: CASSSNFDEQFF